The T cell receptor beta chain described here comes from a study of cytomegalovirus exposure and HLA in healthy donors. Whole-study context: Earlier, some 200 million T cells were analyzed, and over 95 million unique TCR beta sequences were found among them.

This clone has more than one count but fewer than ten. The sample contains more than one DNA sequence encoding this CDR3. PCR used 60 Vbeta primers and 13 Jbeta primers. Only in-frame clones appear in the TCRdb table, and some are missing; sequencing was by immunoSEQ multiplex PCR. This sample has fewer than 150,000 clones, with around 80% found just once. Trimming shortened V by 0 bases and J by 5 bases, and 6 bases separated the two germline ends. Germline-derived CDR1 and CDR2 are SGHRS and YFSETQ. This CDR3 spans 12 amino acids. Sequenced input: PBMCs. V gene TRBV5-1 combines with J gene TRBJ2-7; D is unresolved. The TCR sequence derives from a woman between 40 and 55 years old in good health and CMV-seropositive. CDR3 DNA: TGCGCCAGCAGCTTGGCCAGGAACGAGCAGTACTTC. It yields the protein CASSLARNEQYF.